This entry features one T cell receptor (beta chain) sequence. Different DNA sequences within this sample yield the same CDR3. TCRdb's copy holds only in-frame clones and misses some; the assay was immunoSEQ multiplex PCR. Among roughly 1,100,000 clones, 65% to 75% were seen once, and the ten largest hold about 1.5%. The data stem from a study of shared clonotypes between healthy human individuals. Germline CDR1 MNHEY, CDR2 SVGAGI. CDR3 length equals 14 residues. Trimming pared 2 bases from V and 0 bases from J, leaving 7 bases between. This chain joins TRBV6-5 and TRBJ1-1, with D possibly TRBD1 on 5 matching bases. The receptor was isolated from a man between 18 and 29 years old in good health. Material for sequencing was memory CD4+ T cells sorted from blood. Subset in this sample: CD45RA-negative fraction. In DNA form, the CDR3 reads TGTGCCAGCAGTTACGGGGCCTTGAACACTGAAGCTTTCTTT. It yields the protein CASSYGALNTEAFF.